Listed here is a single T cell receptor beta chain. Its specificity is unknown. Quantitative 5'-RACE with molecular barcodes was used to make the TCR beta libraries. One entry per CDR3 protein results from TCRdb running MiXCR on the 5' RACE reads. The sample holds 100,000 to 150,000 distinct CDR3 sequences; about a tenth are singletons and the top ten take about 3.3%. This specimen comes from a study of CD8 T cells in ankylosing spondylitis. With 5 bases clipped from V and 4 bases from J, the junction kept 11 bases outside the gene matches. This CDR3 contains 17 residues. The germline gives CDR1 SGHTA, CDR2 FQGNSA. Study results and caveats: Matched synovial fluid from ankylosing spondylitis patients was reported to be enriched for disease-linked clones. Some motif variants were previously reported in reactive arthritis synovial fluid and blood. Those disease-linked clones were CD8+; they were also relatively rare in peripheral blood.

The sequenced sample was blood, either unsorted or a sorted T cell fraction (not recorded which). The gene calls are TRBV7-2 and TRBJ2-2, with 9 bases identical to TRBD1. The clonotype was recovered from a male donor with ankylosing spondylitis or in good health (not recorded which). The CDR3 sequence: CASSHRTGVLGTGELFF. Here the CDR3 DNA reads TGTGCCAGCAGCCACCGGACAGGGGTACTGGGCACCGGGGAGCTGTTTTTT.